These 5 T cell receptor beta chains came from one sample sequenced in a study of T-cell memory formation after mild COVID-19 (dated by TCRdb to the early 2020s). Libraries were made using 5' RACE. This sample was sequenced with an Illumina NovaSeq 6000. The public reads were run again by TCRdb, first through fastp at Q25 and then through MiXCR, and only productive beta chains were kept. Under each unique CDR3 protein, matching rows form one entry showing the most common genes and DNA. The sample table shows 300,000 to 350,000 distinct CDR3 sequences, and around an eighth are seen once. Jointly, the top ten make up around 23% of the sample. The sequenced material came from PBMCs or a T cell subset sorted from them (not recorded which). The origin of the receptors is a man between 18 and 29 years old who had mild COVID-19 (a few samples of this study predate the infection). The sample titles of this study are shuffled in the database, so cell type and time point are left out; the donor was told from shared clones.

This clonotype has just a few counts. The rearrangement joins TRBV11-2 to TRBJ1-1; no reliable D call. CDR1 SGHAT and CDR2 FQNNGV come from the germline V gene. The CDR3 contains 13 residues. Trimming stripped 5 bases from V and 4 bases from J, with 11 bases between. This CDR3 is CASSPGWTTEAFF. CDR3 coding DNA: TGTGCCAGCAGCCCGGGGTGGACCACTGAAGCTTTCTTT.

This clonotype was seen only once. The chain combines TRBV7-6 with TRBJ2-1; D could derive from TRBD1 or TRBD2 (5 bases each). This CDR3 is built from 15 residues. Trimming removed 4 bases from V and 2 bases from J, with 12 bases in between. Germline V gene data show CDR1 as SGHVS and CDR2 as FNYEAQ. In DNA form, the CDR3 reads TGTGCCAGCAGCTCGCGTGGGGGTGCCTACAATGAGCAGTTCTTC. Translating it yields CASSSRGGAYNEQFF.

Written as DNA, the CDR3 is TGTGCCAGCAGGGTCGGGGGAGAGTCCACCGGGGAGCTGTTTTTT. Its translation is CASRVGGESTGELFF. The chain links TRBV6-1 to TRBJ2-2; D is possibly TRBD2 (6 bases). This CDR3 has 15 amino acids. Trimming shortened V by 6 bases and J by 4 bases, and 15 bases separated the two germline ends. Germline V gives CDR1 MNHNS, CDR2 SASEGT.

CDR3 coding DNA: TGTGCCAGCAGGAAATCGCGGGAAGGCTTTAATGAAAAACTGTTTTTT. It encodes CASRKSREGFNEKLFF. V usage is TRBV27 and J usage is TRBJ1-4, with D unclear. Trimming cost V 6 bases and J 4 bases, with 18 bases left between them. Germline values: CDR1 MNHEY, CDR2 SMNVEV (reference sequence). The CDR3 extends over 16 amino acids.

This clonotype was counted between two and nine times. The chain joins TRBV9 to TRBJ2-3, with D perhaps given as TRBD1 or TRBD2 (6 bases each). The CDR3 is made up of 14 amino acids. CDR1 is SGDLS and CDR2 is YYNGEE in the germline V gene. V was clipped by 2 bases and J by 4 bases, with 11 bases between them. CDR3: CASSVTGGADTQYF. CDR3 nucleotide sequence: TGTGCCAGCAGCGTTACCGGGGGCGCAGATACGCAGTATTTT.